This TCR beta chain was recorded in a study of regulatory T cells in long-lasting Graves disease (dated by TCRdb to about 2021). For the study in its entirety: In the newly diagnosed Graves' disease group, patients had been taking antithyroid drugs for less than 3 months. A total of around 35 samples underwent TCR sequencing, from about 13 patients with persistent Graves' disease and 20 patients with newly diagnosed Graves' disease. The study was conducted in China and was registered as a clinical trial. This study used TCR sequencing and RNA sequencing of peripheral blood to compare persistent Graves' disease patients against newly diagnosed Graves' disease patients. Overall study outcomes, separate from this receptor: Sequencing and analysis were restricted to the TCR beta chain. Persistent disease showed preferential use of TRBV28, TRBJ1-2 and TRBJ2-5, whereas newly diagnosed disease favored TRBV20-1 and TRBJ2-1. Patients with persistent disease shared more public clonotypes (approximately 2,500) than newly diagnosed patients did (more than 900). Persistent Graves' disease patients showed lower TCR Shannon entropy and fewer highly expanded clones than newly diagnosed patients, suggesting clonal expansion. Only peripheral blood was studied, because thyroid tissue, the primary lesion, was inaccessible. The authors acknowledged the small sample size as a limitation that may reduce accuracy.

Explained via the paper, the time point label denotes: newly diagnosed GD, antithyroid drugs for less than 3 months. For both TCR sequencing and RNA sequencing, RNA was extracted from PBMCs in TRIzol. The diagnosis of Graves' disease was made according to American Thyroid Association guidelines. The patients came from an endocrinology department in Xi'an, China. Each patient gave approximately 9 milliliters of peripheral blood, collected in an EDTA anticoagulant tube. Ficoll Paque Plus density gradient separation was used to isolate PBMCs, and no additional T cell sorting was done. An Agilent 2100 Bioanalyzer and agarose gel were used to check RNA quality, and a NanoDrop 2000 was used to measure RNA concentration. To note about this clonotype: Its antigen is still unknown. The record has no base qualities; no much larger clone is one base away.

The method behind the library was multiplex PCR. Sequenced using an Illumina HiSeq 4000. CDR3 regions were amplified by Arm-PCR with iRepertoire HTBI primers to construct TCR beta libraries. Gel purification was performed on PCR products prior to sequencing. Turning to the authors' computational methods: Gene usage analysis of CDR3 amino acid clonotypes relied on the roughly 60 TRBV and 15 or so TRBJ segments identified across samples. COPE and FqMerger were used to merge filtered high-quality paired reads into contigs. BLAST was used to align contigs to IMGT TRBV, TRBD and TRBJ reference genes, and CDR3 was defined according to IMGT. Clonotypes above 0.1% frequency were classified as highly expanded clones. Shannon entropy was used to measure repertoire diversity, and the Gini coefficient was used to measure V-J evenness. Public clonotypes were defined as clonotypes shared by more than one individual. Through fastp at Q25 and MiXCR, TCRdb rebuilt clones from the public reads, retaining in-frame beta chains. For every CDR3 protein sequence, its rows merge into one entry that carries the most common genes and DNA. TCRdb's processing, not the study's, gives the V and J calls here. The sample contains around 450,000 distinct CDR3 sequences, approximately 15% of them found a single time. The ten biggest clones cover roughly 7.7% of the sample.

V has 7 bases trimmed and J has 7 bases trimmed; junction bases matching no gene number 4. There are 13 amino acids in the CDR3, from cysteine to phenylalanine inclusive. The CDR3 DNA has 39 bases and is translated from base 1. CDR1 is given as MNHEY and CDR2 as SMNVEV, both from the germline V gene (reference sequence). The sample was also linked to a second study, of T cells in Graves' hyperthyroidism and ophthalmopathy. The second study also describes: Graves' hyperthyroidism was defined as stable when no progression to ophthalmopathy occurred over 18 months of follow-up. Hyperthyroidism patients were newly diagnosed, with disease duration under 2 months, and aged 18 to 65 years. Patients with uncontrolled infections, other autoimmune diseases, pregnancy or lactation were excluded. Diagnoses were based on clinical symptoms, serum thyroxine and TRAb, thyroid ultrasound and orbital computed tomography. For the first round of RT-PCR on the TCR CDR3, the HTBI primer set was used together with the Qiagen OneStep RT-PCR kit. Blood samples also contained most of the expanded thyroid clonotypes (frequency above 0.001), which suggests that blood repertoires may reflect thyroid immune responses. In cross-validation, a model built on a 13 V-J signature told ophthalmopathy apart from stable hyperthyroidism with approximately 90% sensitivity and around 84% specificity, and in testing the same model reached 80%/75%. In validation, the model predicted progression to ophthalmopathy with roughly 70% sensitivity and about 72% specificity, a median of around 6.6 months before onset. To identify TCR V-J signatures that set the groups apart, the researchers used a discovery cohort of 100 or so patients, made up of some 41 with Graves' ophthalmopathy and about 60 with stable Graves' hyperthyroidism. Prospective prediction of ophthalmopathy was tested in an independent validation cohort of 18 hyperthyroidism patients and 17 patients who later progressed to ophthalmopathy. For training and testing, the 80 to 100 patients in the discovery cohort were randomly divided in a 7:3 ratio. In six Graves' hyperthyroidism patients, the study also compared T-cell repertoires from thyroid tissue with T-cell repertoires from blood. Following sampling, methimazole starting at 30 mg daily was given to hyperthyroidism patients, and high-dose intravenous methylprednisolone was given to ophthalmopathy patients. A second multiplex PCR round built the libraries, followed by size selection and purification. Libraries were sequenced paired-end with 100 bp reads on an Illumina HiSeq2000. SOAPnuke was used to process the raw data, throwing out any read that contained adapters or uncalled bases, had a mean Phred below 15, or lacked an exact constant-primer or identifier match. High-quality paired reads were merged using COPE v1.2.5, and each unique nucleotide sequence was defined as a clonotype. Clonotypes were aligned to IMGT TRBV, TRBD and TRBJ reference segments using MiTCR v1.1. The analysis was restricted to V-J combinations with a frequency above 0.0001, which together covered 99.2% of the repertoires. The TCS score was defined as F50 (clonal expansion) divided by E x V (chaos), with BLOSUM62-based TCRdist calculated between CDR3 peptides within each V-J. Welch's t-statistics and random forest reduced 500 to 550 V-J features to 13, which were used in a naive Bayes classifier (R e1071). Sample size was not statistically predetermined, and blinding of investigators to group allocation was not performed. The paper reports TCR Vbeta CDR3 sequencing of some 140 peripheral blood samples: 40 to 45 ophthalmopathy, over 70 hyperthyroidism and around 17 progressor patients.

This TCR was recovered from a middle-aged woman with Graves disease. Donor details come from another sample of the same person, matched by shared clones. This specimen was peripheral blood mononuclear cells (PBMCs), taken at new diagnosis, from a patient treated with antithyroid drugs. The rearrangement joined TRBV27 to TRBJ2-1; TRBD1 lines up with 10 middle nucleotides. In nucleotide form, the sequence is TGTGCCAGCACCCGACAGGGGGCGAATGAGCAGTTCTTC. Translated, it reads CASTRQGANEQFF.